Each of the 27 T cell receptor beta chains below was sequenced from the same sample in a study of blood T cell repertoires in COVID-19. The repertoire was sequenced with immunoSEQ multiplex PCR; TCRdb's copy has only in-frame clones and lacks some. The sample lists some 99,000 clones; over 80% were seen once. The sample comprised peripheral blood. These receptors came from a woman aged 55-69 years with acute or convalescent COVID-19.

The table lists this clone with a count of one. The genes are TRBV3-1 (or the pseudogene TRBV3-2) and TRBJ2-7; D unclear. The CDR3 totals 13 residues. Trimming cost V 2 bases and J 5 bases, with 10 bases left between them. Germline V gene lookup returns CDR1 LGHDT and CDR2 YNNKEL (reference sequence). In DNA form, the CDR3 reads TGTGCCAGCAGCCAACGAGCACTTGACGAGCAGTACTTC. Translated: CASSQRALDEQYF.

The chain employs TRBV19 and TRBJ1-5, with 10 bases that match TRBD1. Germline V CDR1 and CDR2: LNHDA, SQIVND (reference sequence). Losses at the gene ends were 6 bases for V and 7 bases for J; bases not matched to a gene: 0. The CDR3 has 12 residues. In nucleotides, the CDR3 is TGTGCCAGTAGGGGACAGGGGCAGCCCCAGCATTTT. It translates to CASRGQGQPQHF.

The chain recombines TRBV27 with TRBJ2-3; TRBD1 matches at 7 bases. The CDR3 spans 14 residues. The ends lost 5 bases at V and 6 bases at J; junction bases unmatched: 8. CDR1 and CDR2 from the germline V gene are MNHEY and SMNVEV (reference sequence). CDR3 loop: CASSRGPRADTQYF. Here the CDR3 DNA reads TGTGCCAGCAGTAGGGGGCCCCGTGCGGATACGCAGTATTTT.

With respect to this clone: Different DNA sequences within this sample yield the same CDR3. The chain combines TRBV5-1 with TRBJ1-2, with a tentative D call TRBD1 (6 bases). V dropped 3 bases and J dropped 4 bases, with 10 bases sitting between them. The CDR3 runs 13 residues. The V gene's germline CDR1 is SGHRS and CDR2 YFSETQ. Here the CDR3 DNA reads TGCGCCAGCAGCTCGGACAGTTCCTATGGCTACACCTTC. Protein: CASSSDSSYGYTF.

The rearrangement joins TRBV5-1 to TRBJ2-1; D not certain. The V gene's germline CDR1 is SGHRS and CDR2 YFSETQ. There are 15 residues in the CDR3. Trimming took off 4 bases at V and 0 bases at J, with 11 bases between the two ends. The CDR3 reads CASSPAGGSYNEQFF. The CDR3 DNA is TGCGCCAGCAGCCCTGCTGGCGGCTCCTACAATGAGCAGTTCTTC.

This chain uses TRBV16 with TRBJ1-1, with 11 bases aligning to TRBD1. The CDR3 contains 15 residues. Germline assignment: CDR1 KGHSY and CDR2 FQNENV. Germline trimming cut 2 bases from V and 6 bases from J; bases unmatched to any gene: 5. CDR3 residues: CASSQPDRGLAEAFF. The CDR3 region has the DNA TGTGCCAGCAGCCAACCGGACAGGGGGCTTGCTGAAGCTTTCTTT.

The J gene is TRBJ1-2, the V gene TRBV5-1; D is undetermined. The CDR3 covers 14 residues. CDR1 is SGHRS, CDR2 YFSETQ, per germline. V gave up 0 bases and J gave up 3 bases, with 9 bases separating them. In DNA form, the CDR3 reads TGCGCCAGCAGCTTGGCCCTTCGGGACTATGGCTACACCTTC. Translated, it gives CASSLALRDYGYTF.

V usage is TRBV5-4 and J usage is TRBJ2-7, with TRBD1 matching 10 bases. The V gene end was trimmed by 5 bases and the J gene end by 4 bases; junction bases not matched to a gene: 3. The germline V gene has CDR1 SGHNT and CDR2 YYREEE (reference sequence). The CDR3 sequence is 13 residues long. Here the CDR3 DNA reads TGTGCCAGCAGTCGACAGGGGGCTTACGAGCAGTACTTC. Translating it yields CASSRQGAYEQYF. The full variable domain, completed using reference TRBV5-4 and TRBJ2-7, is ETGVTQSPTHLIKTRGQQVTLRCSSQSGHNTVSWYQQALGQGPQFIFQYYREEENGRGNFPPRFSGLQFPNYSSELNVNALELDDSALYLCASSRQGAYEQYFGPGTRLTVT.

The genes are TRBV5-5 and TRBJ1-5; a weak D match, TRBD1 (5 bases). The CDR3 is made up of 14 amino acids. V was shortened by 2 bases and J by 6 bases, with 12 bases between the two germline ends. Germline V gene lookup returns CDR1 SGHKS and CDR2 YYEKEE (reference sequence). CDR3 in amino acids: CASSFQGSTQPQHF. CDR3 DNA: TGTGCCAGCAGCTTTCAGGGATCTACTCAGCCCCAGCATTTT.

This clone was found a few times. The V and J genes are TRBV19 and TRBJ1-1; weak D call: TRBD1 (6 bases). The V gene's germline CDR1 is LNHDA and CDR2 SQIVND (reference sequence). This CDR3 comprises 13 residues. V was cut by 7 bases and J by 2 bases, with 11 bases left in between. In DNA, the CDR3 is TGTGCCAGTATCTCGACAGGCAACACTGAAGCTTTCTTT. This sequence encodes CASISTGNTEAFF.

This clone was recorded a few times. CDR3 residues: CAWSATSVQGAFEKLFF. The CDR3 DNA reads TGTGCCTGGAGTGCGACGTCGGTACAGGGGGCATTTGAAAAACTGTTTTTT. The rearrangement links TRBV30 to TRBJ1-4; 9 bases agree with TRBD1. V dropped 1 base and J dropped 7; count of bases not matched to a gene: 13. The CDR3 covers 17 residues. Germline loops: CDR1 GTSNPN, CDR2 SVGIG (reference sequence).

This clone was seen more than once but under ten times. CDR3 nucleotides: TGTGCCAGCAGTCCGGGACAGGGGCACCCCCAGCATTTT. This gives the protein CASSPGQGHPQHF. The rearrangement links TRBV12-3 or TRBV12-4 to TRBJ1-5; 10 positions match TRBD1. The CDR3 is 13 residues long. Losses at the gene ends were 5 bases for V and 10 bases for J; bases not matched to a gene: 5.

This chain uses TRBV7-2 with TRBJ1-5, with 7 bases aligning to TRBD1. This CDR3 comprises 14 residues. In germline, CDR1 is SGHTA, CDR2 FQGNSA. V was pared by 4 bases and J by 7 bases, with 7 bases of the junction left unmatched. The CDR3: CASSSGGGGQPQHF. The CDR3 nucleotides read TGTGCCAGCAGCTCGGGAGGGGGCGGGCAGCCCCAGCATTTT.

The gene calls are TRBV7-2 and TRBJ2-7; no clear D. Deletions cut 1 base from V and 2 bases from J, with 6 bases between. CDR1 and CDR2 (germline): SGHTA, FQGNSA. The length of the CDR3 is 13 residues. CDR3 sequence (DNA): TGTGCCAGCAGCTTAGTCCCCGCCTACGAGCAGTACTTC. As protein: CASSLVPAYEQYF.

The rearrangement uses TRBV28 and TRBJ1-1; TRBD1 matches 8 bases. The CDR3 is 17 residues long. Germline lookup yields CDR1 MDHEN and CDR2 SYDVKM. Trimming at V came to 6 bases and at J to 1 base, leaving 13 bases not matched to a gene. The CDR3 DNA reads TGTGCCAGCAGGAGTCGACAGGGGACCTTATCGAACACTGAAGCTTTCTTT. It codes for CASRSRQGTLSNTEAFF.

The chain employs TRBV5-3 and TRBJ2-6; possibly TRBD2 for D (5 bases). TRBV5-3 is labeled an ORF, and its function is uncertain. With 3 bases removed from V and 0 bases from J, the gap between germline ends came to 13 bases. This CDR3 is built from 17 residues. CDR3 sequence reads: CARSSSGGLSGANVLTF. CDR3 sequence (DNA): TGTGCCAGAAGCTCGAGCGGAGGTCTCTCTGGGGCCAACGTCCTGACTTTC.

The chain has TRBV7-9 and TRBJ1-2; 7 bases fit TRBD1. V lost 3 bases and J lost 9; bases outside the gene matches: 13. Germline CDR1 SEHNR, CDR2 FQNEAQ (reference sequence). The CDR3 is 15 residues long. CDR3 sequence: CASSLDGDRALSYTF. CDR3 bases: TGTGCCAGCAGCTTGGACGGAGACAGGGCCCTTAGCTACACCTTC.

The chain joins TRBV7-2 to TRBJ2-3, with 12 bases lining up with TRBD2. Germline loops: CDR1 SGHTA, CDR2 FQGNSA. Germline trimming cut 5 bases from V and 4 bases from J; bases unmatched to any gene: 4. This CDR3 is 15 amino acids long. This CDR3 reads CASSKGLAGSDTQYF. CDR3 coding DNA: TGTGCCAGCAGCAAGGGACTAGCGGGTTCAGATACGCAGTATTTT. The full variable domain, with the rest looked up from reference TRBV7-2 and TRBJ2-3, is GAGVSQSPSNKVTEKGKDVELRCDPISGHTALYWYRQSLGQGLEFLIYFQGNSAPDKSGLPSDRFSAERTGGSVSTLTIQRTQQEDSAVYLCASSKGLAGSDTQYFGPGTRLTVL.

The chain is built from TRBV27 and TRBJ2-7; 8 nucleotides match TRBD1. Germline assignment: CDR1 MNHEY and CDR2 SMNVEV (reference sequence). This CDR3 contains 17 residues. V trimming: 6 bases; J trimming: 1 base; junction bases outside the gene matches: 14. Written as DNA, the CDR3 is TGTGCCAGCAGGAGCAGGGGGCATTCCGAAAGATCCTACGAGCAGTACTTC. As protein: CASRSRGHSERSYEQYF.

The rearrangement joins TRBV24-1 to TRBJ1-2, with 9 bases lining up with TRBD1. There are 15 residues in the CDR3. V shed 7 bases and J 8 bases; nucleotides not matched to a gene: 13. The V gene's germline CDR1 is KGHDR and CDR2 SFDVKD. The CDR3 DNA follows: TGTGCCACCAGCGAGCCGGGACAGGGTTTCTACGGCTACACCTTC. Encoded protein: CATSEPGQGFYGYTF.

The J gene is TRBJ1-2, the V gene TRBV6-5; 9 bases are shared with TRBD1. The CDR3 extends over 15 amino acids. J lost 7 bases, V lost 6 bases, and 12 bases had no gene match. Germline V gene sequence: CDR1 MNHEY, CDR2 SVGAGI. The CDR3 loop reads CASRVPGQGFSGYTF. CDR3 bases: TGTGCCAGCAGGGTACCGGGACAGGGCTTTTCTGGCTACACCTTC.

The chain uses TRBV7-8 and TRBJ1-4, with TRBD1 identical over 7 bases. CDR1 SGHVS and CDR2 FQNEAQ come from the germline V gene. This CDR3 comprises 15 residues. V was pared by 1 base and J by 6 bases, with 5 bases of the junction left unmatched. The CDR3 nucleotides read TGTGCCAGCAGCTTAGAACAGGGGCAGCATGAAAAACTGTTTTTT. Its translation is CASSLEQGQHEKLFF. The full variable domain, completed using reference TRBV7-8 and TRBJ1-4, is GAGVSQSPRYKVAKRGQDVALRCDPISGHVSLFWYQQALGQGPEFLTYFQNEAQLDKSGLPSDRFFAERPEGSVSTLKIQRTQQEDSAVYLCASSLEQGQHEKLFFGSGTQLSVL.

This rearrangement joins TRBV7-2 to TRBJ1-1, with D tentatively TRBD1 (5 bases). Germline values: CDR1 SGHTA, CDR2 FQGNSA. V lost 5 bases to trimming and J lost 8 bases, with 18 bases between them. The CDR3 contains 14 residues. Here the CDR3 DNA reads TGTGCCAGCAGCCTGTCCGGGGGACCCCCCGAAGCTTTCTTT. It is translated as CASSLSGGPPEAFF.

This sequence joins TRBV28 and TRBJ2-1; D possibly corresponds to TRBD2 (5 bases). This CDR3 spans 15 amino acids. In germline, CDR1 is MDHEN, CDR2 SYDVKM. V lost 8 bases and J lost 0, with 14 bases in between. The CDR3 loop is CASLTGGLSYNEQFF. For the CDR3, the DNA is TGTGCCAGCCTAACTGGCGGGCTCTCCTACAATGAGCAGTTCTTC.

The rearrangement joins TRBV30 to TRBJ2-5; the match to TRBD1 covers 8 bases. Per the germline V gene, CDR1 is GTSNPN and CDR2 is SVGIG (reference sequence). The V and J ends lost 5 bases and 4 bases, in that order; junction bases with no gene match: 6. This CDR3 is 13 amino acids long. CDR3 DNA sequence: TGTGCCTGGGGACAGGGCATGAGAGAGACCCAGTACTTC. It is translated as CAWGQGMRETQYF.

J is TRBJ1-5 and V is TRBV30; 9 bases match TRBD1. Per germline, CDR1 GTSNPN and CDR2 SVGIG (reference sequence). The J segment lost 7 bases and the V segment lost 3 bases, leaving 7 bases of the junction unmatched. CDR3 size: 14 residues. CDR3 sequence (DNA): TGTGCCTGGAGGGGACAGGGAGGGGTCCAGCCCCAGCATTTT. Its translation is CAWRGQGGVQPQHF.

The chain uses TRBV6-2 or TRBV6-3 and TRBJ2-7, with TRBD2 matching over 7 bases. Germline V gene sequence: CDR1 MNHEY, CDR2 SVGEGT. This CDR3 comprises 15 residues. Unmatched junction bases numbered 8, after V lost 2 bases and J lost 4 bases. CDR3 region: CASSYNGAGAYEQYF. In nucleotides, the CDR3 is TGTGCCAGCAGTTACAACGGGGCGGGAGCATACGAGCAGTACTTC.